This TCR beta chain was captured in a study of T-cell reconstitution after alpha-beta-depleted transplantation in children. With 2 bases clipped from V and 2 bases from J, the junction kept 7 bases outside the gene matches. The CDR3 totals 16 residues. Looked up from germline, CDR1 is SGHDT and CDR2 is YYEEEE. TCRbeta library preparation incorporated unique molecular identifiers. TCRdb ran MiXCR on the PCR reads and lists one entry per CDR3 protein. The sample lists approximately 220,000 distinct CDR3 sequences; over 15% were seen once. The clonotype originates from a male patient aged 2-10 years who had a stem cell transplant for acute lymphoblastic leukemia, so the T cells may come from the graft donor. The chain is built from TRBV5-6 and TRBJ1-5; 7 bases are shared with TRBD1. The sequences come from PBMCs, mostly from graft donor cells, collected 360 days after TCRalphabeta/CD19-depleted stem cell transplant. The CDR3 sequence is CASSLNRGIGNQPQHF. CDR3 sequence (DNA): TGTGCCAGCAGCTTAAACAGGGGAATCGGCAATCAGCCCCAGCATTTT.